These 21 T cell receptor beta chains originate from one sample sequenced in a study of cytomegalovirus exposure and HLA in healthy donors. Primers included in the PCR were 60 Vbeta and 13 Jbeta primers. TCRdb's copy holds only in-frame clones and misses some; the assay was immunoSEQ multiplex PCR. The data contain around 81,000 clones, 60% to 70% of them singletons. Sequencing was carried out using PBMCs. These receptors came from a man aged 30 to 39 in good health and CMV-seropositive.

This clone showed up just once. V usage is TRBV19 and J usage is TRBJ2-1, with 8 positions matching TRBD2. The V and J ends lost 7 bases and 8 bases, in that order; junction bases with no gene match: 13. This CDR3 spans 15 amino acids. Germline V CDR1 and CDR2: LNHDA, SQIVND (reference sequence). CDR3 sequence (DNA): TGTGCCAGTAACCAGGGCGGGGGGTTTGGAGATGAGCAGTTCTTC. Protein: CASNQGGGFGDEQFF.

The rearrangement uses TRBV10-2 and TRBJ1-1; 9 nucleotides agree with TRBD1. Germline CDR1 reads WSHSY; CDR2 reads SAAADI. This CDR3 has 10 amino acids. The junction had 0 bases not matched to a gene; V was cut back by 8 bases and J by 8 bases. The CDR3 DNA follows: TGCGCCAGCGGACAGGGGGAAGCTTTCTTT. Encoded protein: CASGQGEAFF.

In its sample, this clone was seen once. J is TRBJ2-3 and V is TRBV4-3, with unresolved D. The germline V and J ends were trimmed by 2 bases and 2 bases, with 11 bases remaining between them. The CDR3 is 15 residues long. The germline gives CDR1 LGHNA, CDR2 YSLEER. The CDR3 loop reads CASSQSPHSTDTQYF. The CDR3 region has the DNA TGCGCCAGCAGCCAATCTCCGCACTCCACAGATACGCAGTATTTT.

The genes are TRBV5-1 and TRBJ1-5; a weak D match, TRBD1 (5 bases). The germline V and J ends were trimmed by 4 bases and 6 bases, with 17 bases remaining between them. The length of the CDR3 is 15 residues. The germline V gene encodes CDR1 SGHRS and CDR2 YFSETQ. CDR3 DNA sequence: TGCGCCAGCAGCCGAACGGGGGAGGAAGGTCAGCCCCAGCATTTT. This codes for CASSRTGEEGQPQHF.

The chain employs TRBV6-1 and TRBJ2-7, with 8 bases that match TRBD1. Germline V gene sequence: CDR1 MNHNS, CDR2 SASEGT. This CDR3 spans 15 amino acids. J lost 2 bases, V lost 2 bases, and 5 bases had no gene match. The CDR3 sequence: CASSEIGQGPYEQYF. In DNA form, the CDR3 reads TGTGCCAGCAGTGAAATAGGACAGGGACCCTACGAGCAGTACTTC.

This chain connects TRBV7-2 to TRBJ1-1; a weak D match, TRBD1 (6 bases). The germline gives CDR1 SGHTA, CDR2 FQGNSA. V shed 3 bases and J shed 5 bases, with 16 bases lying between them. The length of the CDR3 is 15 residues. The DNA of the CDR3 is TGTGCCAGCAGCTTCAAACAGGGTAAAGATACTGAAGCTTTCTTT. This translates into CASSFKQGKDTEAFF.

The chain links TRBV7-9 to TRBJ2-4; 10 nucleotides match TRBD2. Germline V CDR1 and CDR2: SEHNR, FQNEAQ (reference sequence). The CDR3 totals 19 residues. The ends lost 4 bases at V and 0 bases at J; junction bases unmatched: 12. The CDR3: CASSSPSGSWAVAKNIQYF. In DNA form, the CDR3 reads TGTGCCAGCAGCTCTCCTAGCGGGAGCTGGGCTGTAGCCAAAAACATTCAGTACTTC.

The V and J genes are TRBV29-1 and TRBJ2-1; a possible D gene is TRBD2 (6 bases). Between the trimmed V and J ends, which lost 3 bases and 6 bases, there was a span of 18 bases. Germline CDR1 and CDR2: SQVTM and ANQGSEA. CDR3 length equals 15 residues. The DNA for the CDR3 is TGCAGCGTTGAGAGCTCATGGGGGGTTTTCAATGAGCAGTTCTTC. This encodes CSVESSWGVFNEQFF.

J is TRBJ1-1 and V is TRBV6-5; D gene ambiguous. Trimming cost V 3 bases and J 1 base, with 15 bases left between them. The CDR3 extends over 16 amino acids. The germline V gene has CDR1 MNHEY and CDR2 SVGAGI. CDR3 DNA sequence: TGTGCCAGCAGTTATTCGGGGTTCAGGCCGAACACTGAAGCTTTCTTT. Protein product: CASSYSGFRPNTEAFF.

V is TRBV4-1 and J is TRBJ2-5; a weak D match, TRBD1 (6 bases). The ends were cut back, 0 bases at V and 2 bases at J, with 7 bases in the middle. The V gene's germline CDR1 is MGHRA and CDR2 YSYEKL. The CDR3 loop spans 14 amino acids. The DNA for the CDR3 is TGCGCCAGCAGCCAAGAAGGGACACAAGAGACCCAGTACTTC. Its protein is CASSQEGTQETQYF.

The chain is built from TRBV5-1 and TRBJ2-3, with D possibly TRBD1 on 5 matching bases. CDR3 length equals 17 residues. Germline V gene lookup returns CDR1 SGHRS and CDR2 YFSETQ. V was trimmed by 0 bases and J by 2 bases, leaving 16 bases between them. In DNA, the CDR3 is TGCGCCAGCAGCTTGGCCCCAGGGATAGGGTCCACAGATACGCAGTATTTT. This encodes CASSLAPGIGSTDTQYF.

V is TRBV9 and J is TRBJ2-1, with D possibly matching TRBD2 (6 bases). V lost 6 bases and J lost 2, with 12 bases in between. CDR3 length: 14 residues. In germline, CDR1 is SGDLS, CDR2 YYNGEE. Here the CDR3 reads CASTPIAAYNEQFF. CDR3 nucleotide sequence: TGTGCCAGCACCCCCATAGCGGCCTACAATGAGCAGTTCTTC.

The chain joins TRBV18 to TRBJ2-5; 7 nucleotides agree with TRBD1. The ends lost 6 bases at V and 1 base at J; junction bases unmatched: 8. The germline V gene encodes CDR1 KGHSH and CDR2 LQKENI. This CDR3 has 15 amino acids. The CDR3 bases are TGTGCCAGCTCCATAAGGACAGGAGTCCAAGAGACCCAGTACTTC. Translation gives CASSIRTGVQETQYF.

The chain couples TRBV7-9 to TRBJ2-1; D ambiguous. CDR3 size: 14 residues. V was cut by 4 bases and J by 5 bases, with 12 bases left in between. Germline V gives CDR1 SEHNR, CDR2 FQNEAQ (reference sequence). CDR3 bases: TGTGCCAGCAGCTCCAAAAGCAGGAACAATGAGCAGTTCTTC. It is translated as CASSSKSRNNEQFF.

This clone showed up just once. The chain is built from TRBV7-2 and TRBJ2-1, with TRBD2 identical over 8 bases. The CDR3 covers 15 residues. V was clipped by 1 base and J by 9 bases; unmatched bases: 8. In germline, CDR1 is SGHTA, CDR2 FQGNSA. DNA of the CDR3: TGTGCCAGCAGCTTAGGATCAGCGGGAGTTATTGAGCAGTTCTTC. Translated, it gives CASSLGSAGVIEQFF.

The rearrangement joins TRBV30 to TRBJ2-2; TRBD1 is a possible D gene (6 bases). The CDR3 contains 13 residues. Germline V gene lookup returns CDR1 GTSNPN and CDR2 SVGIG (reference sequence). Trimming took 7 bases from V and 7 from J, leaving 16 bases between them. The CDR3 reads CASYLGAGGELFF. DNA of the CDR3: TGTGCCTCCTATTTGGGGGCGGGCGGGGAGCTGTTTTTT.

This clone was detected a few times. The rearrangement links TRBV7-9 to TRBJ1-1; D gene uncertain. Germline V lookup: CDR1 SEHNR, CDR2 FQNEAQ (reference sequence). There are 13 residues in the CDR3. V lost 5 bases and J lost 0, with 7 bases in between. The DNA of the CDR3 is TGTGCCAGCAGCCGGGAGGTGAACACTGAAGCTTTCTTT. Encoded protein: CASSREVNTEAFF.

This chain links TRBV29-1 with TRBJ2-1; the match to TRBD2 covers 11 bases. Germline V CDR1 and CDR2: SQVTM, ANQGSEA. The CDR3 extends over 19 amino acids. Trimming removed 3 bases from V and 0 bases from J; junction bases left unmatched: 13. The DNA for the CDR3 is TGCAGCGTTGACGGGGGGCTAGCGGGGGGCCGAAGCTCCTACAATGAGCAGTTCTTC. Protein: CSVDGGLAGGRSSYNEQFF.

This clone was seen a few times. CDR3 protein: CSVAKAGGSTDTQYF. The CDR3 DNA follows: TGCAGCGTCGCTAAGGCGGGGGGGAGCACAGATACGCAGTATTTT. The chain combines TRBV29-1 with TRBJ2-3; the match to TRBD2 covers 9 bases. This CDR3 is built from 15 residues. In germline, CDR1 is SQVTM, CDR2 ANQGSEA. V lost 6 bases to trimming and J lost 0 bases; unmatched junction nucleotides: 7.

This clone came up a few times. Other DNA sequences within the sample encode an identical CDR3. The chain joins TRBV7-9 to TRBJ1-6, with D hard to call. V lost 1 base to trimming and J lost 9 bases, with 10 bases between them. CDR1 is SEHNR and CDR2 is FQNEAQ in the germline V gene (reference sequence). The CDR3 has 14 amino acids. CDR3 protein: CASSLGGLGSPLHF. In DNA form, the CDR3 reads TGTGCCAGCAGCTTAGGAGGGTTGGGTTCACCCCTCCACTTT.

The CDR3 spells CASSEDGRKYNSPLHF. CDR3 sequence (DNA): TGTGCCAGCAGTGAAGATGGGCGAAAATATAATTCACCCCTCCACTTT. The chain couples TRBV6-1 to TRBJ1-6; no clear D gene. Germline CDR1 is MNHNS and CDR2 is SASEGT. This CDR3 is 16 amino acids long. With 1 base removed from V and 4 bases from J, the gap between germline ends came to 11 bases.